The sample holds a few counts of the clone carrying this TCR beta chain. Its target is unknown. The sample comes from a study of beta chain features in type 1 diabetes. Study conclusions and caveats: Type 1 diabetes patients showed a moderate but significant shortening of TCRB CDR3s in all four CD4+ subsets.

V was clipped by 7 bases and J by 1 base, with 11 bases between them. The CDR3 is 14 amino acids. Germline V gene sequence: CDR1 SNHLY, CDR2 FYNNEI. Every bit of the isolated RNA underwent reverse transcription, so sequencing read expressed TCRB transcripts. TCRdb keeps only in-frame clones here, not all; method: immunoSEQ multiplex PCR. The sample shows about 270,000 clones, roughly an eighth of them seen only once. The V gene is TRBV2, the J gene TRBJ2-1; TRBD1 might be the D (6 bases). This clonotype was obtained from a man aged 25-45 years with type 1 diabetes. The sequenced material came from naive CD4+ T cells from blood. CDR3 amino acids: CASKEGGSYNEQFF. The CDR3 bases are TGTGCCAGCAAGGAAGGGGGATCCTACAATGAGCAGTTCTTC.